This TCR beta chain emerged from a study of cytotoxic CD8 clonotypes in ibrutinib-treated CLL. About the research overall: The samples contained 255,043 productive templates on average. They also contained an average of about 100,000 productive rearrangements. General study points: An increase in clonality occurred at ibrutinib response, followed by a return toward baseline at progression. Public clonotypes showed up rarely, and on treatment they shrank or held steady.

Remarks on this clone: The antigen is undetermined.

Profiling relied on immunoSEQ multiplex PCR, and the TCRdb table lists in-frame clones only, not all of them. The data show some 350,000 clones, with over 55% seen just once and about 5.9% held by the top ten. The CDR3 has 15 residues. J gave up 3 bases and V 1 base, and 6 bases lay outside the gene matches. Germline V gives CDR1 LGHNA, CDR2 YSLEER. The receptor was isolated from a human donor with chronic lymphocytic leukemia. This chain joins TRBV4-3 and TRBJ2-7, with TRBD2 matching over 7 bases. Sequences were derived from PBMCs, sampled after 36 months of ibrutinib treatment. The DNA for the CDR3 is TGCGCCAGCAGCCAAGGGGCTAGCGGTGGCTACGAGCAGTACTTC. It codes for CASSQGASGGYEQYF.